This is a list of T cell receptor beta chains from one sample in a study of cytomegalovirus exposure and HLA in healthy donors. TCRdb's table, derived via immunoSEQ multiplex PCR, lists solely in-frame clones and lacks some. The sample contains 50,000 to 55,000 clones, 72% of which appear only once. Source material: PBMCs. The receptor source for this set is a woman aged 45-65 years in good health and CMV-seropositive. CDR3s include the opening cysteine and the closing phenylalanine or tryptophan. Fields, in order: V gene, J gene, CDR3 length, clone size, D gene, CDR3 DNA, CDR3 protein. The D gene is left open where the match is weak. The size field is filled for only some rows; it gives once, few, many or a size class.

V gene: TRBV6-6; J gene: TRBJ2-7; CDR3 length: 14; clone size: .; D gene: TRBD1; CDR3 DNA: TGTGCCAGCAGTTACTCGACAGGGGCCTACGAGCAGTACTTC; CDR3 protein: CASSYSTGAYEQYF
V gene: TRBV9; J gene: TRBJ2-7; CDR3 length: 16; clone size: few; D gene: TRBD1; CDR3 DNA: TGTGCCAGCAGCGCTGTCGGGACAGGGGGCAAATACGAGCAGTACTTC; CDR3 protein: CASSAVGTGGKYEQYF
V gene: TRBV5-6; J gene: TRBJ2-1; CDR3 length: 14; clone size: .; D gene: .; CDR3 DNA: TGTGCCAGCAGCTTGCTTAGCGGATACAATGAGCAGTTCTTC; CDR3 protein: CASSLLSGYNEQFF
V gene: TRBV30; J gene: TRBJ1-1; CDR3 length: 14; clone size: few; D gene: TRBD1; CDR3 DNA: TGTGCCTCTACCGGGACAGGGTCTTACACTGAAGCTTTCTTT; CDR3 protein: CASTGTGSYTEAFF
V gene: TRBV10-2; J gene: TRBJ1-2; CDR3 length: 15; clone size: .; D gene: TRBD1; CDR3 DNA: TGCGCCAGCTACGGACAGGGGGCAGGGAAGAATGGCTACACCTTC; CDR3 protein: CASYGQGAGKNGYTF
V gene: TRBV30; J gene: TRBJ2-7; CDR3 length: 14; clone size: .; D gene: .; CDR3 DNA: TGTGCCTGGAGTCTGTGGACAGAACCCTACGAGCAGTACTTC; CDR3 protein: CAWSLWTEPYEQYF
V gene: TRBV4-3; J gene: TRBJ1-1; CDR3 length: 15; clone size: many; D gene: .; CDR3 DNA: TGCGCCAGCAGCCAAGAGGGGTCGGGGGGGACTGAAGCTTTCTTT; CDR3 protein: CASSQEGSGGTEAFF
V gene: TRBV5-5; J gene: TRBJ2-4; CDR3 length: 18; clone size: .; D gene: TRBD1; CDR3 DNA: TGTGCCAGCAGCGTCCCTAGGTTTGGACAGGGCGCCAAAAACATTCAGTACTTC; CDR3 protein: CASSVPRFGQGAKNIQYF
V gene: TRBV7-2; J gene: TRBJ1-2; CDR3 length: 14; clone size: few; D gene: .; CDR3 DNA: TGTGCCAGCAGCTTAGGCCCCGAGTTCGGTGGCTACACCTTC; CDR3 protein: CASSLGPEFGGYTF
V gene: TRBV11-2; J gene: TRBJ1-2; CDR3 length: 14; clone size: .; D gene: .; CDR3 DNA: TGTGCCAGCAGCTTAAAATCTGGGGCCGGTGGCTACACCTTC; CDR3 protein: CASSLKSGAGGYTF
V gene: TRBV11-1; J gene: TRBJ2-3; CDR3 length: 16; clone size: once; D gene: .; CDR3 DNA: TGTGCCAGCAGCCCTGGGACTCTCCAGGACACAGATACGCAGTATTTT; CDR3 protein: CASSPGTLQDTDTQYF
V gene: TRBV7-3; J gene: TRBJ1-1; CDR3 length: 17; clone size: .; D gene: TRBD1; CDR3 DNA: TGTGCCAGCAGCCTACAACCTACGGGACAGTTGAACACTGAAGCTTTCTTT; CDR3 protein: CASSLQPTGQLNTEAFF
V gene: TRBV30; J gene: TRBJ2-7; CDR3 length: 14; clone size: few; D gene: .; CDR3 DNA: TGTGCCTGGGGAAGCTGGGGGAGGTCCTACGAGCAGTACTTC; CDR3 protein: CAWGSWGRSYEQYF
V gene: TRBV21-1; J gene: TRBJ1-4; CDR3 length: 17; clone size: few; D gene: .; CDR3 DNA: TGTGCCAGCAGGCCTAAGTACAGGGGGCTAGGGGGTGAAAAACTGTTTTTT; CDR3 protein: CASRPKYRGLGGEKLFF
V gene: TRBV9; J gene: TRBJ2-5; CDR3 length: 16; clone size: once; D gene: TRBD2; CDR3 DNA: TGTGCCAGCAACCCCGGACTAGCGGCCAACCAGGAGACCCAGTACTTC; CDR3 protein: CASNPGLAANQETQYF
V gene: TRBV2; J gene: TRBJ2-4; CDR3 length: 16; clone size: .; D gene: .; CDR3 DNA: TGTGCCAGCAGCCCGGGGACATTACTAGCCAAAAACATTCAGTACTTC; CDR3 protein: CASSPGTLLAKNIQYF
V gene: TRBV7-2; J gene: TRBJ1-3; CDR3 length: 16; clone size: .; D gene: .; CDR3 DNA: TGTGCCAGCAGCTCCCGGGTACCCAGCTCTGGAAACACCATATATTTT; CDR3 protein: CASSSRVPSSGNTIYF
V gene: TRBV5-1; J gene: TRBJ1-1; CDR3 length: 15; clone size: .; D gene: .; CDR3 DNA: TGCGCCAGCAGCTCCCTGGGAACGCGACAGCAAGAAGCTTTCTTT; CDR3 protein: CASSSLGTRQQEAFF
V gene: TRBV7-2; J gene: TRBJ2-7; CDR3 length: 15; clone size: once; D gene: TRBD2; CDR3 DNA: TGTGCCAGCAGCACCTCGACTAGCGGGAGGCCCGAGCAGTACTTC; CDR3 protein: CASSTSTSGRPEQYF
V gene: TRBV15; J gene: TRBJ1-6; CDR3 length: 16; clone size: few; D gene: .; CDR3 DNA: TGTGCCACCAGCAGAGATGCCAGGTCCTATAATTCACCCCTCCACTTT; CDR3 protein: CATSRDARSYNSPLHF
V gene: TRBV5-1; J gene: TRBJ2-3; CDR3 length: 15; clone size: .; D gene: TRBD2; CDR3 DNA: TGCGCCAGCAATCGCGGGGGGGCATTCGCAGATACGCAGTATTTT; CDR3 protein: CASNRGGAFADTQYF
V gene: TRBV7-9; J gene: TRBJ1-2; CDR3 length: 17; clone size: .; D gene: .; CDR3 DNA: TGTGCCAGCAGCCTTCGGGGGGGGGTAGGGCTGGCTGATGGCTACACCTTC; CDR3 protein: CASSLRGGVGLADGYTF
V gene: TRBV2; J gene: TRBJ1-1; CDR3 length: 15; clone size: .; D gene: TRBD1; CDR3 DNA: TGTGCCAGCAGTGACAGGGGGCAGGTGGACACTGAAGCTTTCTTT; CDR3 protein: CASSDRGQVDTEAFF
V gene: TRBV18; J gene: TRBJ1-5; CDR3 length: 15; clone size: .; D gene: .; CDR3 DNA: TGTGCCAGCTCATCACAGGGAGGGAGCAATCAGCCCCAGCATTTT; CDR3 protein: CASSSQGGSNQPQHF
V gene: TRBV6-4; J gene: TRBJ2-3; CDR3 length: 13; clone size: few; D gene: .; CDR3 DNA: TGTGCCAGCAGTAACGGGAGCACAGATACGCAGTATTTT; CDR3 protein: CASSNGSTDTQYF
V gene: TRBV15; J gene: TRBJ2-3; CDR3 length: 15; clone size: .; D gene: TRBD2; CDR3 DNA: TGTGCCACCAGCAGAAGTAGCGGGGGTTCAGATACGCAGTATTTT; CDR3 protein: CATSRSSGGSDTQYF
V gene: TRBV2; J gene: TRBJ2-3; CDR3 length: 15; clone size: .; D gene: .; CDR3 DNA: TGTGCCAGCAGTGGTACCGGGACTGGGACAGATACGCAGTATTTT; CDR3 protein: CASSGTGTGTDTQYF